The clone carrying this T cell receptor (beta chain) appeared once. The antigen is not known. This specimen comes from a study of siplizumab effects on memory and regulatory T cells. Study-wide points: Alloreactive sequences traceable to unstimulated CD4+ memory cells declined significantly under siplizumab.

The CDR3 runs 14 residues. CDR1 and CDR2 (germline): SGDLS, YYNGEE. V lost 3 bases to trimming and J lost 10 bases; unmatched junction nucleotides: 12. The data were produced by immunoSEQ multiplex PCR, yet TCRdb's version contains in-frame clones alone and is incomplete. Found here are tens of thousands of clones, around 92% of them singletons; the top ten hold around 0.25%. V gene TRBV9 combines with J gene TRBJ1-2; 7 nucleotides match TRBD1. The sample consisted of naive CD4+ T cells sorted from blood. The TCR comes from a human donor in good health. This chain's CDR3 is CASSGSQGGLDYTF. The CDR3 nucleotides are TGTGCCAGCAGCGGATCGCAGGGGGGTCTAGACTACACCTTC.